These T cell receptor beta chains were read from a single sample in a study of regulatory T cells in long-lasting Graves disease. TCRdb independently ran MiXCR on the multiplex PCR reads; one entry per CDR3 protein. Among about 500,000 distinct CDR3 sequences, around 12% were seen once, and the ten largest hold around 9.3%. The same data also contributed to another study, on T cells in Graves' hyperthyroidism and ophthalmopathy.

The material sequenced was peripheral blood mononuclear cells (PBMCs), taken at new diagnosis, from a patient treated with antithyroid drugs. Receptors were obtained from a young woman with Graves disease. The CDR3 runs from the conserved cysteine through the conserved F or W. The order of the fields is J gene, CDR3 length, V gene, CDR3 protein.

j_gene: TRBJ2-5; len: 14; v_gene: TRBV7-8; CDR3aa: CASSSSGRRKTQYF
j_gene: TRBJ2-3; len: 18; v_gene: TRBV5-8; CDR3aa: CASSLAPRITLHTDTQYF
j_gene: TRBJ2-5; len: 15; v_gene: TRBV24-1; CDR3aa: CATSDRTAYQETQYF
j_gene: TRBJ2-7; len: 16; v_gene: TRBV7-2; CDR3aa: CASSSPPWRERHEQYF
j_gene: TRBJ2-1; len: 14; v_gene: TRBV13; CDR3aa: CASFFQGSNNEQFF
j_gene: TRBJ2-1; len: 13; v_gene: TRBV2; CDR3aa: CARGTRSLNEQFF
j_gene: TRBJ2-5; len: 14; v_gene: TRBV20-1; CDR3aa: CSARGGGQRGTQYF
j_gene: TRBJ2-1; len: 19; v_gene: TRBV20-1; CDR3aa: CSATEPGLAGVLGYNEQFF
j_gene: TRBJ1-6; len: 12; v_gene: TRBV3-1; CDR3aa: CASSPWGSPLHF
j_gene: TRBJ1-1; len: 13; v_gene: TRBV11-2; CDR3aa: CASSLDTNTEAFF
j_gene: TRBJ1-1; len: 16; v_gene: TRBV6-5; CDR3aa: CASSYRRTRSNTEAFF
j_gene: TRBJ2-7; len: 13; v_gene: TRBV10-3; CDR3aa: CAIRGQGADEQYF
j_gene: TRBJ2-7; len: 13; v_gene: TRBV18; CDR3aa: CASSAISSYEQYF
j_gene: TRBJ2-5; len: 14; v_gene: TRBV20-1; CDR3aa: CSARRQGGRETQYF
j_gene: TRBJ1-1; len: 16; v_gene: TRBV19; CDR3aa: CASSIARDRSGTEAFF
j_gene: TRBJ2-3; len: 20; v_gene: TRBV25-1; CDR3aa: CASPDIKGTYAYETTDTQYF
j_gene: TRBJ2-7; len: 13; v_gene: TRBV24-1; CDR3aa: CAPKREYPYEQYF
j_gene: TRBJ1-1; len: 13; v_gene: TRBV25-1; CDR3aa: CASKGQWNTEAFF
j_gene: TRBJ2-1; len: 16; v_gene: TRBV4-1; CDR3aa: CASSQDGTSGYNEQFF
j_gene: TRBJ1-4; len: 12; v_gene: TRBV6-1; CDR3aa: CASSPGQEKLFF
j_gene: TRBJ2-1; len: 16; v_gene: TRBV2; CDR3aa: CASSEGTGVPPFPQFF
j_gene: TRBJ2-3; len: 13; v_gene: TRBV7-9; CDR3aa: CASSSEFADTQYF
j_gene: TRBJ2-5; len: 16; v_gene: TRBV5-1; CDR3aa: CASSLDGSSGRKTQYF
j_gene: TRBJ2-5; len: 16; v_gene: TRBV27; CDR3aa: CASSLYPGTAQETQYF